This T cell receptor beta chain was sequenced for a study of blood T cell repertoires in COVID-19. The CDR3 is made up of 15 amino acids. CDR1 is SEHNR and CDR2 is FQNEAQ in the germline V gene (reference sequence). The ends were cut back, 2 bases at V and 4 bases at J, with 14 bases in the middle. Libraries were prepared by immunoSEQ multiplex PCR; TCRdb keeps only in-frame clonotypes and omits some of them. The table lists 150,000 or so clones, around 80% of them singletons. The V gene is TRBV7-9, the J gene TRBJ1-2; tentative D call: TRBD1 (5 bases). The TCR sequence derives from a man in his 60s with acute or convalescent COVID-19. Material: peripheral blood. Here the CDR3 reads CASSLTAGNGYGYTF. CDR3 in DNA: TGTGCCAGCAGCTTAACGGCAGGGAACGGCTATGGCTACACCTTC.